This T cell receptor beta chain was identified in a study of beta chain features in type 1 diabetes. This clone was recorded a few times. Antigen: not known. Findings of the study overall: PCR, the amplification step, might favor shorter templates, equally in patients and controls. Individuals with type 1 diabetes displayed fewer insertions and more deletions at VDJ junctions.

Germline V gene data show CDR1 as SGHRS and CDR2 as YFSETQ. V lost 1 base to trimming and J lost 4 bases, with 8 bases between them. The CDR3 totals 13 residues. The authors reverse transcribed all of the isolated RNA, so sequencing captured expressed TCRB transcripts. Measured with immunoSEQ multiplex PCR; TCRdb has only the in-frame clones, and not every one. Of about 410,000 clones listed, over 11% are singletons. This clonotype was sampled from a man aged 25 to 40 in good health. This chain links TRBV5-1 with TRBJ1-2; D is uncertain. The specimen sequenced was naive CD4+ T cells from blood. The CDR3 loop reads CASSLTDGYGYTF. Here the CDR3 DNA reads TGCGCCAGCAGCTTGACTGACGGCTATGGCTACACCTTC.